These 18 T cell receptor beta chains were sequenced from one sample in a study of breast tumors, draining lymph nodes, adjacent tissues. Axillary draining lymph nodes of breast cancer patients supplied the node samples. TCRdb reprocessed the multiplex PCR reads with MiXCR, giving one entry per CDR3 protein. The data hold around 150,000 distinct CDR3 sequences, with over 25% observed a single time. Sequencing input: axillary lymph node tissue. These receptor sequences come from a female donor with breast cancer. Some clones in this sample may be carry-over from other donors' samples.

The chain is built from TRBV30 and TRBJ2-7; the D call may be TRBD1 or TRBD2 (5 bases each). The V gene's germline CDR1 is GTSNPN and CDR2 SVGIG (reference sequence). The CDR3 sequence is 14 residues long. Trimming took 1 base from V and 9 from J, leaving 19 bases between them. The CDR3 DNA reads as TGTGCCTGGAGTGAAGGGACGGTCGGAAGGGTGCAGTACTTC. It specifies CAWSEGTVGRVQYF.

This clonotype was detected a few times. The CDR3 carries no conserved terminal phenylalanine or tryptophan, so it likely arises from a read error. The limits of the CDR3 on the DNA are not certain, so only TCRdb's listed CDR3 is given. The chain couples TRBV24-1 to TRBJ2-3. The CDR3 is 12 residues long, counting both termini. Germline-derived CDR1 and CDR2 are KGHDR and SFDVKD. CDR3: CATRTDTDTQYY.

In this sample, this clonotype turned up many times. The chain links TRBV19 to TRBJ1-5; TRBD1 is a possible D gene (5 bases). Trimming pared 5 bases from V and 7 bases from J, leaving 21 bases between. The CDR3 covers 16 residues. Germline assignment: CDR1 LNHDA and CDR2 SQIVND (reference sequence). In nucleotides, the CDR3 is TGTGCCAGTAGTCGGGGACTAGGGGTTAAGACCCAGCCCCAGCATTTT. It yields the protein CASSRGLGVKTQPQHF.

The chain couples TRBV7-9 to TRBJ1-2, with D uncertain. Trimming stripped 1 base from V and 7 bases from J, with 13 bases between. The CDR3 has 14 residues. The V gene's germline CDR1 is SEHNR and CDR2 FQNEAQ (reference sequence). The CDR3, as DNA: TGTGCCAGCAGCTTAGGTGAGGGCGCCCCTGGCTACACCTTC. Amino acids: CASSLGEGAPGYTF.

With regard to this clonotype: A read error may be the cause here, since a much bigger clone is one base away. The CDR3 region has the DNA TGTGCCAGCAGCCAAGTAGGGCTGGGTTACACCGGGGAGCTGTTTTTT. It encodes CASSQVGLGYTGELFF. V gene TRBV3-1 combines with J gene TRBJ2-2; D is uncertain. Per germline, CDR1 LGHDT and CDR2 YNNKEL (reference sequence). V lost 1 base to trimming and J lost 3 bases, with 12 bases between them. This CDR3 spans 16 amino acids.

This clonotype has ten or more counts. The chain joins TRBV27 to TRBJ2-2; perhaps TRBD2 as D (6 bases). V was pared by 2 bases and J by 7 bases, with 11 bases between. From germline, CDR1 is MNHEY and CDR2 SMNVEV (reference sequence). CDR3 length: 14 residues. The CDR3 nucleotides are TGTGCCAGCAGTTTAGGTTGGAGGGTCGGGGAGCTGTTTTTT. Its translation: CASSLGWRVGELFF.

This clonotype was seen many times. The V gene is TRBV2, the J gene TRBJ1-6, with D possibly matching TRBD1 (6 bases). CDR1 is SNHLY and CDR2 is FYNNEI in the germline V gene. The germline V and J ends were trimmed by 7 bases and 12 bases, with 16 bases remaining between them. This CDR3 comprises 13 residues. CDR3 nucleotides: TGTGCCAGCAATTACAGGGAGTTCCAACCCCTCCACTTT. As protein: CASNYREFQPLHF.

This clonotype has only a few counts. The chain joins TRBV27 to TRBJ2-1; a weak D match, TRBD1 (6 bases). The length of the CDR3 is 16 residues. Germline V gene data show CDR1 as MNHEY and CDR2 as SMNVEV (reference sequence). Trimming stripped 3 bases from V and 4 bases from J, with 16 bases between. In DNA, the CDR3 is TGTGCCAGCAGTTTGAAAGGCGTGGACAGATACAATGAGCAGTTCTTC. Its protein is CASSLKGVDRYNEQFF.

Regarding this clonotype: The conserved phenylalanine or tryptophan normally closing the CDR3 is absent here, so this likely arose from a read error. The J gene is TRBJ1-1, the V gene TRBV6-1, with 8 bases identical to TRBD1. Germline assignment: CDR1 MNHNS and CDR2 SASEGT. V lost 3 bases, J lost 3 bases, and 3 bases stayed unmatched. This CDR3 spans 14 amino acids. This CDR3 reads CASSDLGQDTEAFS. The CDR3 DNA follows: TGTGCCAGCAGTGATCTGGGACAGGACACTGAAGCTTTCTCT.

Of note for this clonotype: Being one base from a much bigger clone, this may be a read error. DNA of the CDR3: TGTGCCAGCAGCTTAGTCGGAGTAGCGACCCAGTACTTC. Residues: CASSLVGVATQYF. The chain links TRBV11-2 to TRBJ2-5; D is ambiguous. V lost 1 base and J 7 bases, leaving 10 bases between the germline ends. This CDR3 has 13 amino acids. Germline CDR1 reads SGHAT; CDR2 reads FQNNGV.

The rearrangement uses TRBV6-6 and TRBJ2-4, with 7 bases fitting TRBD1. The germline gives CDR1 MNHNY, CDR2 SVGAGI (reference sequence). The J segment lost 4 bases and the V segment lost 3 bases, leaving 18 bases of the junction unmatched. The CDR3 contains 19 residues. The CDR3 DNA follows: TGTGCCAGCAGTTATAGTATACAGGGGATCGGGCTTACAAAAAACATTCAGTACTTC. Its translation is CASSYSIQGIGLTKNIQYF.

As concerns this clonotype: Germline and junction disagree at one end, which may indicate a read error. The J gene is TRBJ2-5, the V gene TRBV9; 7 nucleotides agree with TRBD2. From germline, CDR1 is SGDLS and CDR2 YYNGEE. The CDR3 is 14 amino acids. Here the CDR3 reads CASSVGGASCEQSF. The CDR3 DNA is TGTGCCAGCAGCGTGGGAGGGGCCTCCTGCGAGCAGTCCTTC.

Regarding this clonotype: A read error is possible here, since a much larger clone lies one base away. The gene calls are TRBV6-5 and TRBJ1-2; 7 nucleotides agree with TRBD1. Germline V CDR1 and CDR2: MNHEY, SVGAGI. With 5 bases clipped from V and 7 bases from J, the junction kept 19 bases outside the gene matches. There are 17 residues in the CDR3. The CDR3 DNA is TGTGCCAGCAGTGCCACCGGGACAGACAACTACCCTTCTGGCTACACCTTC. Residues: CASSATGTDNYPSGYTF.

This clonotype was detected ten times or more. The CDR3 here is CASSGTQSGAQHF. CDR3 nucleotide sequence: TGTGCCAGCAGTGGGACGCAGTCAGGGGCCCAGCATTTT. The chain combines TRBV2 with TRBJ1-5; the D gene is possibly TRBD1 (6 bases). The germline V gene has CDR1 SNHLY and CDR2 FYNNEI. This CDR3 has 13 amino acids. V was shortened by 4 bases and J by 11 bases, with 15 bases between the two germline ends.

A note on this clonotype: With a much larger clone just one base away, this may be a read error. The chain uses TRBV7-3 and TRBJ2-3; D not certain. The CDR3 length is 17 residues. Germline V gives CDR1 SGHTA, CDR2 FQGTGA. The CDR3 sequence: CASSYNPYGVGTDPQYF. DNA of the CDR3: TGTGCCAGCAGTTACAACCCCTACGGTGTAGGCACAGATCCGCAGTATTTT.

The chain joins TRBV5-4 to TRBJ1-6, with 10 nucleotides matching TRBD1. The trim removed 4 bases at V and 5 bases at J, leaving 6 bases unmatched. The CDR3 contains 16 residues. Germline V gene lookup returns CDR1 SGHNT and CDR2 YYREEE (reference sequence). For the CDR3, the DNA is TGTGCCAGCAGCCCCGGGACAGGGGTAGATAATTCACCCCTCCACTTT. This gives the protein CASSPGTGVDNSPLHF. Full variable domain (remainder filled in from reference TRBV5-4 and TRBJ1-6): ETGVTQSPTHLIKTRGQQVTLRCSSQSGHNTVSWYQQALGQGPQFIFQYYREEENGRGNFPPRFSGLQFPNYSSELNVNALELDDSALYLCASSPGTGVDNSPLHFGNGTRLTVT.

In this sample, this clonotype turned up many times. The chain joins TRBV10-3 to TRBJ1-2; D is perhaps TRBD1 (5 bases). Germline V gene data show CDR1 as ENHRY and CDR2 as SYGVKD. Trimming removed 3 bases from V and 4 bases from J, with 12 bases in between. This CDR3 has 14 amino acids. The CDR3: CAISDDSKGYGYTF. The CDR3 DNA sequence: TGTGCCATCAGTGATGACAGTAAGGGCTATGGCTACACCTTC.

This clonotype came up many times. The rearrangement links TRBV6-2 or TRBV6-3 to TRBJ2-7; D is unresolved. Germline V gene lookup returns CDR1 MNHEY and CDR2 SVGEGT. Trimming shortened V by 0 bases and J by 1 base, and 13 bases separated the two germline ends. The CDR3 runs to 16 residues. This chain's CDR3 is CASSYSITHPSYEQYV. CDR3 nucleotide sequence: TGTGCCAGCAGTTACTCAATAACTCATCCTTCCTACGAGCAGTACGTC.